The text below deals with one T cell receptor beta chain. Original data processing: Quantification of nucleated cells was approximated via reference gene primer amplification. Some clones are missing from TCRdb's copy, which holds only in-frame ones; the method was immunoSEQ multiplex PCR. V, J and clone size are taken as reported in that table, and D and trimming were inferred from the DNA itself. The data hold approximately 380,000 clones, with more than 85% observed a single time. Germline CDR1 and CDR2: LGHDT and YNNKEL (reference sequence). The V gene lost 4 bases and the J gene lost 4 bases, with 16 bases spanning the gap. The CDR3 has 15 residues. The sample originates from a study of blood T cell repertoires in COVID-19. Across the study: Collection of acute and convalescent COVID-19 samples took place in the United States, Italy and Spain.

Exposed volunteers were people who met a COVID-19 case within 2 weeks before study entry. The sequence came from a woman between 40 and 55 years old who had been exposed to COVID-19. Input material: PBMCs or T cells enriched from blood (not recorded which). The V gene is TRBV3-1 (or the pseudogene TRBV3-2), the J gene TRBJ1-2, with D unclear. CDR3 nucleotide sequence: TGTGCCAGCAGCCCCGAAGCAGCGCTCCGCTATGGCTACACCTTC. As protein: CASSPEAALRYGYTF.